The entry below describes one T cell receptor beta chain. Antigen: not known. As for time point: pretreatment peripheral blood. A total of 1 to 8 samples per patient were collected pretreatment and on-treatment. The entry originates in a study of PD-L1 blockade in urothelial cancer. About the research overall: About 90% of the 29 patients were men with bladder-origin urothelial cancer. Blood gave a median 141,255 T cells.

Libraries were prepared by immunoSEQ multiplex PCR; TCRdb keeps only in-frame clonotypes and omits some of them. The profile shows tens of thousands of clones, 81% of them singletons. From germline, CDR1 is MNHNY and CDR2 SVGAGI (reference sequence). This CDR3 spans 15 amino acids. V lost 7 bases and J lost 1, with 14 bases in between. Study conclusions and caveats: Patients who had durable benefit saw their tumor-associated blood clones expand more at 3 weeks.

The sequence derives from a man aged 70-80 years with urothelial cancer. Material: PBMCs, obtained around atezolizumab (anti-PD-L1) treatment. The V and J genes are TRBV6-6 and TRBJ2-1, with D possibly being TRBD2 (5 bases). Here the CDR3 reads CASINTGGSYNEQFF. The CDR3 DNA reads as TGTGCCAGCATTAACACCGGAGGTTCCTACAATGAGCAGTTCTTC.